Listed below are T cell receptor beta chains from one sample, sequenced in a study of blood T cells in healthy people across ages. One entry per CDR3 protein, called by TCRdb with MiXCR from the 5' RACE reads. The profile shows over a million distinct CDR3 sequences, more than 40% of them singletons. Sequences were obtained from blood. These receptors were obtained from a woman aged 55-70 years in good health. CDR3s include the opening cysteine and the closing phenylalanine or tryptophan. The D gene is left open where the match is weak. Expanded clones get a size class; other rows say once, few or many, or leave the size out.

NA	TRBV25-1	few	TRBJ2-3	TGTGCCAGCAGTCGCTCCGGGGGGCGAGATACGCAGTATTTT	CASSRSGGRDTQYF
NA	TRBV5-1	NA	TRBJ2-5	TGCGCCAGCAGCTCCACAGGGGAGGGAAGAGAGCAGTACTTC	CASSSTGEGREQYF
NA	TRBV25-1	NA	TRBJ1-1	TGTGCCAGCGCTGCAGGTTTTAACACTGAAGCTTTCTTT	CASAAGFNTEAFF
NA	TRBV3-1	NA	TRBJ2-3	TGTGCCAGCAGCCAAGATATAAGCAGAACAGATACGCAGTATTTT	CASSQDISRTDTQYF
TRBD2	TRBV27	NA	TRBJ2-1	TGTGCCAGCCGCATGCGACTAGCGGGAGATGAGCAGTTCTTC	CASRMRLAGDEQFF
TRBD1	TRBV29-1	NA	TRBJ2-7	TGCAGCGTTGAAGGGGACAGAGCCCGTAACGAGCAGTACTTC	CSVEGDRARNEQYF
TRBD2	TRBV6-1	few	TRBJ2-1	TGTGCCAGCAGTGCCCGACTAGCTGGTCTGTCCAATGAGCAGTTCTTC	CASSARLAGLSNEQFF
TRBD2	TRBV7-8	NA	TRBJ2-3	TGTGCCAGCAGCTTATATCCCACTAGCGGAAGACTTACAGATACGCAGTATTTT	CASSLYPTSGRLTDTQYF
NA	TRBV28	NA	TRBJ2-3	TGTGCCAGCAGTTTACTAGGGTCTGACACAGATACGCAGTATTTT	CASSLLGSDTDTQYF
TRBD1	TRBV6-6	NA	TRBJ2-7	TGTGCCAGCATTTACCGGACAGGGGGCGGCTACGAGCAGTACTTC	CASIYRTGGGYEQYF
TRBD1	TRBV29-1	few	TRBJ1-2	TGCAGCGTCAAAACCCAGGGGGTGGAAGTCGATGGCTACACCTTC	CSVKTQGVEVDGYTF
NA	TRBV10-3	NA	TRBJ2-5	TGTGCCATCAGTGAGGGACAGACCGGGGAGACCCAGTACTTC	CAISEGQTGETQYF
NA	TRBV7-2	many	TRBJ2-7	TGTGCCAGCAGCTTCCCCGGGGCCTACGAGCAGTACTTC	CASSFPGAYEQYF
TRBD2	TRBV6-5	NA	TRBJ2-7	TGTGCCAGCAGTTCAGGACTAGGGACCTACGAGCAGTACTTC	CASSSGLGTYEQYF
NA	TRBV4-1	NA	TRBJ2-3	TGCGCCAGCAGCCTACGGACAGAAAGGAGCACAGATACGCAGTATTTT	CASSLRTERSTDTQYF
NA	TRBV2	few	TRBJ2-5	TGTGCCAGCAGTGAAGAATGGGGGGAAGGGACCCAGTACTTC	CASSEEWGEGTQYF
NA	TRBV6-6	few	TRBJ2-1	TGTGCCAGCAGGCTAGCCTACAATGAGCAGTTCTTC	CASRLAYNEQFF